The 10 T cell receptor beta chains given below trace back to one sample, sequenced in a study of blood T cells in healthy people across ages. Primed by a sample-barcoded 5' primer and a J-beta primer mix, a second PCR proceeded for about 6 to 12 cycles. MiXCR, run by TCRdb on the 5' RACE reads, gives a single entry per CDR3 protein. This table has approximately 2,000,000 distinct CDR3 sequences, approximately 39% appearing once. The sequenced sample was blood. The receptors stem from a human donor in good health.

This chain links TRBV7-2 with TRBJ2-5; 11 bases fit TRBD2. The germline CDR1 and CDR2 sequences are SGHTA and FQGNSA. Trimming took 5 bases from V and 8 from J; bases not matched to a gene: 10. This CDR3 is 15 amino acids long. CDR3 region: CASSTQLAGAGTQYF. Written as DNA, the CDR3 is TGTGCCAGCAGCACCCAACTAGCGGGGGCGGGAACCCAGTACTTC.

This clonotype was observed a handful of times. The DNA for the CDR3 is TGCGCCAGCAGCTCCGGGGGACACTACAATGAGCAGTTCTTC. It translates to CASSSGGHYNEQFF. The chain recombines TRBV5-1 with TRBJ2-1; perhaps D is TRBD1 or TRBD2 (6 bases each). Germline V gene data show CDR1 as SGHRS and CDR2 as YFSETQ. The CDR3 spans 14 residues. The V end lost 3 bases, the J end lost 3 bases, and 10 bases lay between the germline ends.

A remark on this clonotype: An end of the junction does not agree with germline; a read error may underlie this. CDR3 nucleotide sequence: TGTGCCGGCAGCTTAAGGCCTCGGGGGGCTGAGCAGCCCCAGCATTTT. Residues: CAGSLRPRGAEQPQHF. The V and J genes are TRBV7-6 and TRBJ1-5; D is perhaps TRBD1 (6 bases). This CDR3 region has 16 residues. Germline CDR1 and CDR2: SGHVS and FNYEAQ.

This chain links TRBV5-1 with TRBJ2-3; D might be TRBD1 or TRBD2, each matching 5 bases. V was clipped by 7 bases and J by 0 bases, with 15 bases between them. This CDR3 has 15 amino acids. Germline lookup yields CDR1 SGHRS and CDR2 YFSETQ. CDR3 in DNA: TGCGCCAGCCTCCTTCGGGACCTTAGCACAGATACGCAGTATTTT. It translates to CASLLRDLSTDTQYF.

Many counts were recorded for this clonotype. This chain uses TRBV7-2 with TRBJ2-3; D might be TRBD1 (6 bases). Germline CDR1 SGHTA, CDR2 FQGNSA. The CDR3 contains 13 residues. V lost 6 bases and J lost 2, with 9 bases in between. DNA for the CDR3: TGTGCCAGCAGTAGACAGGTCACAGATACGCAGTATTTT. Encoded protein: CASSRQVTDTQYF.

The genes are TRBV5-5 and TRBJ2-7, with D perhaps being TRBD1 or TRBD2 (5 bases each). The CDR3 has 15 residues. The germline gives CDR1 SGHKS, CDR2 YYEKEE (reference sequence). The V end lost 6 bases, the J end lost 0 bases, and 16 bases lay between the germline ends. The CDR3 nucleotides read TGTGCCAGCACTTCTCCCGGGACGTACTCCTACGAGCAGTACTTC. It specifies CASTSPGTYSYEQYF.

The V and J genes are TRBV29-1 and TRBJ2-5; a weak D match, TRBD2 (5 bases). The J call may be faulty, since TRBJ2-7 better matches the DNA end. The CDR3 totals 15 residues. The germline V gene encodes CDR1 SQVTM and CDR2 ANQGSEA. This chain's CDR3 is CSVETTSLGLAEQYF. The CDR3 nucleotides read TGCAGCGTTGAAACAACCTCACTAGGCCTCGCCGAGCAGTACTTC.

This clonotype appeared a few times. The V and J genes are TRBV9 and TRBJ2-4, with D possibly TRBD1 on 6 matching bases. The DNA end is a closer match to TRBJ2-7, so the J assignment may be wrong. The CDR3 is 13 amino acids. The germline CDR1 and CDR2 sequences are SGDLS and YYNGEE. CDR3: CASSVGDTREQYF. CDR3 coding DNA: TGTGCCAGCAGCGTAGGGGACACCCGCGAGCAGTACTTC.

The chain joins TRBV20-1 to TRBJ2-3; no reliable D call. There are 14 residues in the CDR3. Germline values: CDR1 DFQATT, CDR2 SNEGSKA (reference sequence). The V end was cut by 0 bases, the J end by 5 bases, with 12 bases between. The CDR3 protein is CSARDGRLKDTQYF. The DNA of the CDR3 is TGCAGTGCTAGAGATGGGCGGCTCAAAGATACGCAGTATTTT.

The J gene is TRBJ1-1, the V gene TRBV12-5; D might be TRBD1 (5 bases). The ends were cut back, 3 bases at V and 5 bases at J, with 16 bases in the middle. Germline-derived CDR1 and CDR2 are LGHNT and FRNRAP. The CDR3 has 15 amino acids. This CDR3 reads CASGLARGAETEAFF. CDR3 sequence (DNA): TGTGCTAGTGGTTTAGCAAGGGGCGCGGAGACTGAAGCTTTCTTT. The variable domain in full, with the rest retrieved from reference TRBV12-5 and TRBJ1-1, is DARVTQTPRHKVTEMGQEVTMRCQPILGHNTVFWYRQTMMQGLELLAYFRNRAPLDDSGMPKDRFSAEMPDATLATLKIQPSEPRDSAVYFCASGLARGAETEAFFGQGTRLTVV.